This T cell receptor beta chain comes out of a study of OX40 agonist ivuxolimab in advanced cancers. CDR3 length equals 18 residues. Germline trimming cut 3 bases from V and 3 bases from J; bases unmatched to any gene: 16. Germline V gene data show CDR1 as KGHSH and CDR2 as LQKENI. Clones were read by immunoSEQ multiplex PCR, and TCRdb kept only the in-frame ones, dropping some. This table has around 60,000 clones, roughly nine tenths appearing once. This TCR came from an adult with an advanced solid tumor such as melanoma, head and neck, liver or kidney cancer. This specimen consisted of CD4+ or CD8+ T cells sorted from blood, obtained in a trial of the OX40 agonist ivuxolimab. V usage is TRBV18 and J usage is TRBJ2-5; TRBD1 aligns across 7 bases. The CDR3 coding sequence is TGTGCCAGCTCACCGCTTGCAACGGGACAGCCTCAAAAAGAGACCCAGTACTTC. Its protein is CASSPLATGQPQKETQYF.